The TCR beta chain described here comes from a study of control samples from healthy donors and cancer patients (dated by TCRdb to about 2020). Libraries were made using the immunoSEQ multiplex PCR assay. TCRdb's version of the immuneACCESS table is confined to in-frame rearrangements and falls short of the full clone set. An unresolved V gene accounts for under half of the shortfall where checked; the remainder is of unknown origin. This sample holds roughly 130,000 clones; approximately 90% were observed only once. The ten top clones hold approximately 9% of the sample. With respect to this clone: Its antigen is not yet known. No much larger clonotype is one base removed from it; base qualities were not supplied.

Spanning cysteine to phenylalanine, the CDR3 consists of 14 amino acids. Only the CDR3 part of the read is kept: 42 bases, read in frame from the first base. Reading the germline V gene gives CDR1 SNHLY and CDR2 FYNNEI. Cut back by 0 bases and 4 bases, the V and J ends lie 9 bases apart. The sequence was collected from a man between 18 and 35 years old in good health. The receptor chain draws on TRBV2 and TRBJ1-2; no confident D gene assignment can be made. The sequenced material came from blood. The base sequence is TGTGCCAGCAGTGAAGCGCGGGGTTCCTATGGCTACACCTTC. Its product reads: CASSEARGSYGYTF.